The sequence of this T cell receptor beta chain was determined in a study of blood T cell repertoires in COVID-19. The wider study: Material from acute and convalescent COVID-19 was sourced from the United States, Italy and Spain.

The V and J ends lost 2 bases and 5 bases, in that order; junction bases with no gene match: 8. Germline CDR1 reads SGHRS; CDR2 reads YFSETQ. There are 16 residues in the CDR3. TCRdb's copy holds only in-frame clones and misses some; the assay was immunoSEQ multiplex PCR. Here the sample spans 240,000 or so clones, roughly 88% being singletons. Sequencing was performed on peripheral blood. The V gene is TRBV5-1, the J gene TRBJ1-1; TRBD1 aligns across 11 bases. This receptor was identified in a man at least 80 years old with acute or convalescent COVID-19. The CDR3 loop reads CASSFGTGGVGTEAFF. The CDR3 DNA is TGCGCCAGCAGCTTCGGGACAGGGGGAGTCGGAACTGAAGCTTTCTTT.